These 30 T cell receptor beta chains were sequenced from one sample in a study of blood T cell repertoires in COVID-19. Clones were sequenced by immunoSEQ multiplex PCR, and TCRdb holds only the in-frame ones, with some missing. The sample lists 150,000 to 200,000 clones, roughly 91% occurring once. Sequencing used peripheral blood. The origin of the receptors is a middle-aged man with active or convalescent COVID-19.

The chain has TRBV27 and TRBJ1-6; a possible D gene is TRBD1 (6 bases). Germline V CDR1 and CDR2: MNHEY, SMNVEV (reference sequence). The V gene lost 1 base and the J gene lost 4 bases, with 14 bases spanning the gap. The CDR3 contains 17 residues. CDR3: CASSLFSRGPYNSPLHF. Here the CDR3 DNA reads TGTGCCAGCAGTTTATTTAGCAGGGGTCCTTATAATTCACCCCTCCACTTT.

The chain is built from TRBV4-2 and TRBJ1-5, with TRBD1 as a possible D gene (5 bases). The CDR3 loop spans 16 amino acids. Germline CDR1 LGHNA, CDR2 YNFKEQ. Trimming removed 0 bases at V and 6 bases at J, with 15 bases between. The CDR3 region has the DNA TGTGCCAGCAGCCAAGATCTTGGGACTTTACGTCAGCCCCAGCATTTT. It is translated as CASSQDLGTLRQPQHF.

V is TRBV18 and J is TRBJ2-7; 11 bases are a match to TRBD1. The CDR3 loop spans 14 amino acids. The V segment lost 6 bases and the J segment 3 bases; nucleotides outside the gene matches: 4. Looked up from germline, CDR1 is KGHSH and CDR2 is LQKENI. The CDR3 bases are TGTGCCAGCTCGCCCGGGACAGGGGGCTACGAGCAGTACTTC. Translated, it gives CASSPGTGGYEQYF. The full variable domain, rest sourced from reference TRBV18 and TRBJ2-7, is NAGVMQNPRHLVRRRGQEARLRCSPMKGHSHVYWYRQLPEEGLKFMVYLQKENIIDESGMPKERFSAEFPKEGPSILRIQQVVRGDSAAYFCASSPGTGGYEQYFGPGTRLTVT.

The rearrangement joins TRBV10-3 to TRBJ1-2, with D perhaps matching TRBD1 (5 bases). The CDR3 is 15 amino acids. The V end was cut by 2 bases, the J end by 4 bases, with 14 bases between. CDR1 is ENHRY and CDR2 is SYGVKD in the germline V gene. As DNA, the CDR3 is TGTGCCATCAGTGAGGTGGCAGGGAAGGGCTATGGCTACACCTTC. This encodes CAISEVAGKGYGYTF.

DNA for the CDR3: TGTGCCAGCAGCCCCGGACAGGGGACCTACTACGTGGAGACCCAGTACTTC. Its translation is CASSPGQGTYYVETQYF. The chain couples TRBV5-6 to TRBJ2-5; 9 bases are a match to TRBD1. Germline CDR1 SGHDT, CDR2 YYEEEE. J gave up 5 bases and V 4 bases, and 15 bases lay outside the gene matches. CDR3 length: 17 residues.

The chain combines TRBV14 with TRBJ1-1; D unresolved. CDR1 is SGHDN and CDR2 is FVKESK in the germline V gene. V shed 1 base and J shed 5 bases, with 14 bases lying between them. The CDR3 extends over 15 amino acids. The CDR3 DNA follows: TGTGCCAGCAGCCAAGGCAGAATGCACGTTACTGAAGCTTTCTTT. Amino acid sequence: CASSQGRMHVTEAFF.

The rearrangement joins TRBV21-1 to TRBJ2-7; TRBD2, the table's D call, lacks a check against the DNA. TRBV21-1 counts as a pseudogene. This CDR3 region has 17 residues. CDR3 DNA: TGTGCCAGCAGCAACAAGCGGGAGGATCGCTTAACCTACGAGCAGTACTTC. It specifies CASSNKREDRLTYEQYF.

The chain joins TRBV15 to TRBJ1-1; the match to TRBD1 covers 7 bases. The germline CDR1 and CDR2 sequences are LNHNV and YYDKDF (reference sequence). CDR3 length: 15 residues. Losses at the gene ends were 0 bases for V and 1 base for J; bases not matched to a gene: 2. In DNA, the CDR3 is TGTGCCACCAGCAGAGACGACAGGGAGAACACTGAAGCTTTCTTT. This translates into CATSRDDRENTEAFF.

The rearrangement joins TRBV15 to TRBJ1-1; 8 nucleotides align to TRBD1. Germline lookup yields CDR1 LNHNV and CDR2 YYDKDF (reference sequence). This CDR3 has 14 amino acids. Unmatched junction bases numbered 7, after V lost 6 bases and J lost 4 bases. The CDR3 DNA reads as TGTGCCACCAGGGACTACAGGGGGAGCACTGAAGCTTTCTTT. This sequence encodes CATRDYRGSTEAFF.

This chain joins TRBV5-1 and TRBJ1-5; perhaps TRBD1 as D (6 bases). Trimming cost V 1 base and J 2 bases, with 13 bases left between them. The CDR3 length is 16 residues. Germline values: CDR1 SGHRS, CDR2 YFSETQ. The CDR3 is CASSLTGLNGNQPQHF. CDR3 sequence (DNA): TGCGCCAGCAGCTTGACAGGGCTGAATGGCAATCAGCCCCAGCATTTT.

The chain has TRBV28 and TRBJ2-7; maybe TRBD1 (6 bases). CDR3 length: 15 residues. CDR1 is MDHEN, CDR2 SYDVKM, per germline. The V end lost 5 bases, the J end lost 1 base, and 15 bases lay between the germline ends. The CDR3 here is CASSQTGTKSYEQYF. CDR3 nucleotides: TGTGCCAGCAGTCAAACCGGGACAAAATCCTACGAGCAGTACTTC.

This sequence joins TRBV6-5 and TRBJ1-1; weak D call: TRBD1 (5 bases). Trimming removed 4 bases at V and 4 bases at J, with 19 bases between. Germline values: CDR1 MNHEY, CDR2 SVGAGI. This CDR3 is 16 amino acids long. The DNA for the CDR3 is TGTGCCAGCAGTTCGCAGGGCCCGGGTATGAGCACTGAAGCTTTCTTT. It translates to CASSSQGPGMSTEAFF.

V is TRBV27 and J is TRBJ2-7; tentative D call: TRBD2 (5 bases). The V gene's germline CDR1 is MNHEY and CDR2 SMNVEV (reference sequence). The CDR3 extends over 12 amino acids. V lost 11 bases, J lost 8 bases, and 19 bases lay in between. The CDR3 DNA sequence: TGTGCCTCGACCCAGAGGACTGGGAAGCAGTACTTC. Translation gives CASTQRTGKQYF.

CDR3 region: CASSPPRDNEQFF. In DNA, the CDR3 is TGTGCCAGCTCACCGCCCAGGGACAATGAGCAGTTCTTC. The rearrangement joins TRBV18 to TRBJ2-1, with TRBD1 as a possible D gene (5 bases). The CDR3 is 13 amino acids. V lost 3 bases, J lost 5 bases, and 8 bases lay in between. Germline assignment: CDR1 KGHSH and CDR2 LQKENI.

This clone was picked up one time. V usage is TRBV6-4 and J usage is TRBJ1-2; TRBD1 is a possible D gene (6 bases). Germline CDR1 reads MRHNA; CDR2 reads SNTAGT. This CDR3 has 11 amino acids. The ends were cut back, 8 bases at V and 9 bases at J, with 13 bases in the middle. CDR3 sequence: CASSTGVRYTF. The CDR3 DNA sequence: TGTGCCAGCTCGACAGGAGTCCGCTACACCTTC.

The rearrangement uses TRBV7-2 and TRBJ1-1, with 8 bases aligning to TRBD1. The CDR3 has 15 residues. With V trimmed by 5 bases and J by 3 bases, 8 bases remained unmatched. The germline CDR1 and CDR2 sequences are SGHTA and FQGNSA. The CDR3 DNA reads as TGTGCCAGCAGCCTGGGCAGGGGGCGGTACACTGAAGCTTTCTTT. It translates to CASSLGRGRYTEAFF.

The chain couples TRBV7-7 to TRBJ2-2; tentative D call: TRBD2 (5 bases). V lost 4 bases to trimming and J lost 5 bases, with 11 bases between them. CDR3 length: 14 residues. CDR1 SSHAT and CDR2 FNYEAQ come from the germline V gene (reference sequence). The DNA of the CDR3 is TGTGCCAGCAGCTCGAATCCGGGAACCGGGGAGCTGTTTTTT. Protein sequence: CASSSNPGTGELFF.

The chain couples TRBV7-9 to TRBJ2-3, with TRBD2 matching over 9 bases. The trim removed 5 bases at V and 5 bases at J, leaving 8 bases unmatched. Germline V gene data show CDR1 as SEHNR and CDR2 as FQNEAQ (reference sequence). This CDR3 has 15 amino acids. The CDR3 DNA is TGTGCCAGCAGCCTTTCTAGCGGGACAGTAGATACGCAGTATTTT. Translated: CASSLSSGTVDTQYF. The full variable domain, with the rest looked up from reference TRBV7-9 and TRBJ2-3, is DTGVSQNPRHKITKRGQNVTFRCDPISEHNRLYWYRQTLGQGPEFLTYFQNEAQLEKSRLLSDRFSAERPKGSFSTLEIQRTEQGDSAMYLCASSLSSGTVDTQYFGPGTRLTVL.

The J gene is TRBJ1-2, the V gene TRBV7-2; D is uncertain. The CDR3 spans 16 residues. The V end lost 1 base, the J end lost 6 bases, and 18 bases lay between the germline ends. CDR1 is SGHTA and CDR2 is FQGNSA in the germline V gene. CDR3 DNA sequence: TGTGCCAGCAGCTTAGATAATACAGCCCGTCTCGATGGCTACACCTTC. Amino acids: CASSLDNTARLDGYTF.

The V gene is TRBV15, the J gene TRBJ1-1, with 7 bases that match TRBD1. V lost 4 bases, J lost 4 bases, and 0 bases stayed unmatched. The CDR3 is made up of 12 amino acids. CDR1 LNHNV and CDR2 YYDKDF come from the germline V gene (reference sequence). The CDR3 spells CATSKGATEAFF. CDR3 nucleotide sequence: TGTGCCACCAGCAAGGGGGCCACTGAAGCTTTCTTT. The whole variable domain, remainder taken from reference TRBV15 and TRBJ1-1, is DAMVIQNPRYQVTQFGKPVTLSCSQTLNHNVMYWYQQKSSQAPKLLFHYYDKDFNNEADTPDNFQSRRPNTSFCFLDIRSPGLGDTAMYLCATSKGATEAFFGQGTRLTVV.

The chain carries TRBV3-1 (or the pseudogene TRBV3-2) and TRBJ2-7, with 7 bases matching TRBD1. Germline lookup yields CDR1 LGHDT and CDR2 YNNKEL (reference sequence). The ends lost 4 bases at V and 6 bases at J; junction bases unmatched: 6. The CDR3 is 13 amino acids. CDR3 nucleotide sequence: TGTGCCAGCAGCCGACACGCAGGGGGCGAGCAGTACTTC. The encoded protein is CASSRHAGGEQYF.

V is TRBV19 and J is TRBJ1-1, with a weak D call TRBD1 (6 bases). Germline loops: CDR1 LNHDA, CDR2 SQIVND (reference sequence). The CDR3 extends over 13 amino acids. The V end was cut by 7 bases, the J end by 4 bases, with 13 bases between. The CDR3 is CASNNREGTEAFF. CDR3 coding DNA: TGTGCCAGTAATAACAGGGAGGGCACTGAAGCTTTCTTT.

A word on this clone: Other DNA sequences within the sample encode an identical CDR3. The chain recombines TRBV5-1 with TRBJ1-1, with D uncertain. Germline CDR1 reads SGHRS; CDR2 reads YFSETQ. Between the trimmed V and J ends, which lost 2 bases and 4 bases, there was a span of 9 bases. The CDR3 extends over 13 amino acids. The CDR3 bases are TGCGCCAGCAGCTTAGGAGGAGGCACTGAAGCTTTCTTT. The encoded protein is CASSLGGGTEAFF. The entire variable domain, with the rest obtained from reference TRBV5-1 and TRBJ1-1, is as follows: KAGVTQTPRYLIKTRGQQVTLSCSPISGHRSVSWYQQTPGQGLQFLFEYFSETQRNKGNFPGRFSGRQFSNSRSEMNVSTLELGDSALYLCASSLGGGTEAFFGQGTRLTVV.

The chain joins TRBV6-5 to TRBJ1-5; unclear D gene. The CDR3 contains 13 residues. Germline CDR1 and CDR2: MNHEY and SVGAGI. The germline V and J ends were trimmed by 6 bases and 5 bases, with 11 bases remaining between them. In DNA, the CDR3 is TGTGCCAGCAGAGGCGGGATTTATCAGCCCCAGCATTTT. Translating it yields CASRGGIYQPQHF.

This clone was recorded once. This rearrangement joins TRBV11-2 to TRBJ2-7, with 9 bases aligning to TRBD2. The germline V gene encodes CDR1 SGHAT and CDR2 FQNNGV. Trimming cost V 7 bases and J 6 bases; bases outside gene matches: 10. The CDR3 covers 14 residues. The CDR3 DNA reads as TGTGCCAGCACCATTTCAGCGGGAGGCGCCGAGCAGTACTTC. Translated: CASTISAGGAEQYF. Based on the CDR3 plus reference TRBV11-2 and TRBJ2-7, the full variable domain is EAGVAQSPRYKIIEKRQSVAFWCNPISGHATLYWYQQILGQGPKLLIQFQNNGVVDDSQLPKDRFSAERLKGVDSTLKIQPAKLEDSAVYLCASTISAGGAEQYFGPGTRLTVT.

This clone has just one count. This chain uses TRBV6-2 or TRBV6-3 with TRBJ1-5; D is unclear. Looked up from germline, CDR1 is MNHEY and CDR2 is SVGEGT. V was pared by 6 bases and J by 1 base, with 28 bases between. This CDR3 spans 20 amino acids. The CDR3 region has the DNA TGTGCCAGCAGCCCGGACCCCGCGAGGCCATCCCCGGGGAGCAATCAGCCCCAGCATTTT. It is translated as CASSPDPARPSPGSNQPQHF.

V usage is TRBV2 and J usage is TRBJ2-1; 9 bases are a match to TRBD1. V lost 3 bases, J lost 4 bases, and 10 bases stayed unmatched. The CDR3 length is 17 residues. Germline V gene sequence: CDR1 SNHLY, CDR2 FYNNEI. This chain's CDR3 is CASSDDWRDREYNEQFF. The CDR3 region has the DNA TGTGCCAGCAGTGATGACTGGCGGGACAGGGAGTACAATGAGCAGTTCTTC.

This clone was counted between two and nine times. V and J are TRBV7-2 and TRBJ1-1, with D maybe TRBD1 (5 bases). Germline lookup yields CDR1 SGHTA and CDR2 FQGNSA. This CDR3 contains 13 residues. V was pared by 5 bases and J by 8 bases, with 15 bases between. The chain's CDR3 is CASSISRGEEAFF. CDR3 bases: TGTGCCAGCAGCATCTCACGGGGGGAAGAAGCTTTCTTT.

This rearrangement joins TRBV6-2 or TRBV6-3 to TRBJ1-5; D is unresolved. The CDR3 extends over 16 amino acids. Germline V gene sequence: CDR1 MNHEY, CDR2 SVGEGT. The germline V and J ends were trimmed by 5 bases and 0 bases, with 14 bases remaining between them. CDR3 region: CASSAHGLFSNQPQHF. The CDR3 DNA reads TGTGCCAGCAGTGCCCATGGACTTTTTAGCAATCAGCCCCAGCATTTT.

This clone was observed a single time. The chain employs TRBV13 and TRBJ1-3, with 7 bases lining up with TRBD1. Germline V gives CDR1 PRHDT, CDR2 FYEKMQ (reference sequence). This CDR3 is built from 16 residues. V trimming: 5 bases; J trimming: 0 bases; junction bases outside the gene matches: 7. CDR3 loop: CASSVRRGLSGNTIYF. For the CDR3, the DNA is TGTGCCAGCAGCGTCCGGAGGGGGCTCTCTGGAAACACCATATATTTT.